Below are 12 T cell receptor beta chains sequenced from a single sample in a study of T-cell memory formation after mild COVID-19. One entry per CDR3 protein, called by TCRdb with MiXCR from the 5' RACE reads. The sample includes 540,000 or so distinct CDR3 sequences, 20% of them seen just once. Sample: PBMCs or a T cell subset sorted from them (not recorded which). Receptor source: an adult woman who had mild COVID-19 (a few samples of this study predate the infection). Cell type and time point are not known.

This clonotype was seen more than once but under ten times. The V gene is TRBV10-3, the J gene TRBJ2-7; D gene ambiguous. Germline CDR1 reads ENHRY; CDR2 reads SYGVKD. Trimming shortened V by 0 bases and J by 0 bases, and 9 bases separated the two germline ends. There are 15 residues in the CDR3. For the CDR3, the DNA is TGTGCCATCAGTGAGTCGGGCACCGGCTCCTACGAGCAGTACTTC. Translated, it gives CAISESGTGSYEQYF.

This chain uses TRBV6-5 with TRBJ1-3; D is uncertain. Per the germline V gene, CDR1 is MNHEY and CDR2 is SVGAGI. This CDR3 is built from 15 residues. V was shortened by 6 bases and J by 0 bases, with 12 bases between the two germline ends. As DNA, the CDR3 is TGTGCCAGCAGGTCGGACGGAATCTCTGGAAACACCATATATTTT. Amino acid sequence: CASRSDGISGNTIYF.

In this sample, this clonotype turned up a few times. This chain joins TRBV24-1 and TRBJ2-7; the D gene could be TRBD1 or TRBD2 (5 bases each). The CDR3 runs 13 residues. The ends were cut back, 9 bases at V and 7 bases at J, with 18 bases in the middle. In germline, CDR1 is KGHDR, CDR2 SFDVKD. The CDR3 loop is CATGRGESREQYF. In DNA, the CDR3 is TGTGCCACCGGGAGAGGGGAGTCTCGAGAGCAGTACTTC.

This clonotype has a single count. The gene calls are TRBV6-1 and TRBJ1-3; weak D call: TRBD1 (6 bases). Trimming left V 10 bases short and J 1 base short, with 20 bases between. Germline assignment: CDR1 MNHNS and CDR2 SASEGT. The CDR3 has 16 residues. The CDR3 region has the DNA TGTGCCACCGGTACAATCCAGGGGCTATCTGGAAACACCATATATTTT. It translates to CATGTIQGLSGNTIYF.

This clonotype was observed a few times. The chain uses TRBV20-1 and TRBJ2-1; the D gene could be TRBD1 or TRBD2 (5 bases each). Trimming removed 1 base at V and 0 bases at J, with 13 bases between. The CDR3 extends over 16 amino acids. Germline-derived CDR1 and CDR2 are DFQATT and SNEGSKA (reference sequence). CDR3 bases: TGCAGTGCTAGAGTTCTTGAGGGGAGCTCCTACAATGAGCAGTTCTTC. Translated, it gives CSARVLEGSSYNEQFF.

This chain connects TRBV7-2 to TRBJ1-1; 11 nucleotides line up with TRBD1. The CDR3 extends over 17 amino acids. Germline lookup yields CDR1 SGHTA and CDR2 FQGNSA. V dropped 5 bases and J dropped 1; count of bases not matched to a gene: 9. CDR3 sequence: CASSPGQGAFRNTEAFF. The CDR3 DNA reads TGTGCCAGCAGCCCCGGACAGGGGGCTTTCAGGAACACTGAAGCTTTCTTT.

This clonotype has a count of ten or more. This chain joins TRBV7-6 and TRBJ2-6; 8 nucleotides match TRBD1. CDR1 SGHVS and CDR2 FNYEAQ come from the germline V gene. Germline trimming cut 4 bases from V and 1 base from J; bases unmatched to any gene: 9. CDR3 size: 18 residues. CDR3: CASSSGQGWVSGANVLTF. CDR3 bases: TGTGCCAGCAGCTCCGGACAGGGTTGGGTTTCTGGGGCCAACGTCCTGACTTTC.

The genes are TRBV7-6 and TRBJ1-4; D is unclear. The CDR3 extends over 16 amino acids. V was trimmed by 5 bases and J by 10 bases, leaving 23 bases between them. Germline V CDR1 and CDR2: SGHVS, FNYEAQ. CDR3 region: CASSPRPGPEAGKLFF. The CDR3 bases are TGTGCCAGCAGCCCACGACCCGGGCCAGAGGCGGGAAAACTGTTTTTT.

The chain joins TRBV20-1 to TRBJ1-2; a possible D gene is TRBD1 (5 bases). Looked up from germline, CDR1 is DFQATT and CDR2 is SNEGSKA (reference sequence). The germline V and J ends were trimmed by 6 bases and 2 bases, with 13 bases remaining between them. The CDR3 has 13 residues. CDR3 amino acids: CSATEGFNYGYTF. The CDR3 region has the DNA TGCAGTGCCACGGAGGGGTTCAACTATGGCTACACCTTC.

The rearrangement links TRBV29-1 to TRBJ1-5, with TRBD1 matching 7 bases. V shed 6 bases, J shed 4 bases, and the junction held 3 bases outside the gene matches. Per the germline V gene, CDR1 is SQVTM and CDR2 is ANQGSEA. The CDR3 is 12 amino acids. The CDR3 nucleotides read TGCAGCGTCGGGACAGCTAATCAGCCCCAGCATTTT. Translated, it gives CSVGTANQPQHF.

The chain combines TRBV7-3 with TRBJ2-3; D is ambiguous. This CDR3 is 12 amino acids long. CDR1 is SGHTA, CDR2 FQGTGA, per germline. V was pared by 2 bases and J by 5 bases, with 5 bases between. CDR3 residues: CASSLDQDTQYF. The DNA of the CDR3 is TGTGCCAGCAGCTTAGATCAAGATACGCAGTATTTT.

The rearrangement joins TRBV6-2 or TRBV6-3 to TRBJ1-1; D not certain. CDR1 and CDR2 (germline): MNHEY, SVGEGT. V shed 0 bases and J shed 6 bases, with 11 bases lying between them. The CDR3 runs to 14 residues. CDR3 bases: TGTGCCAGCAGTTACTCGACTCGATCAGCTGAAGCTTTCTTT. Residues: CASSYSTRSAEAFF.